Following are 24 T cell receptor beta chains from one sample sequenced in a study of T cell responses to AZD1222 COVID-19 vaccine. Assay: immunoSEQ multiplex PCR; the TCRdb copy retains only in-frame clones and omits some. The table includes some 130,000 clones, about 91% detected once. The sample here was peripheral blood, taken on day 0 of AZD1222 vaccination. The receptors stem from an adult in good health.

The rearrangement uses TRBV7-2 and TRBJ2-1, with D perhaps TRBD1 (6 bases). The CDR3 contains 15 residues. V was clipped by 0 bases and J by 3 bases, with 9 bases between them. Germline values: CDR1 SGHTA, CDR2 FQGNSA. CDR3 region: CASSLARGLYNEQFF. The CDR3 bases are TGTGCCAGCAGCTTAGCCAGGGGTCTCTACAATGAGCAGTTCTTC.

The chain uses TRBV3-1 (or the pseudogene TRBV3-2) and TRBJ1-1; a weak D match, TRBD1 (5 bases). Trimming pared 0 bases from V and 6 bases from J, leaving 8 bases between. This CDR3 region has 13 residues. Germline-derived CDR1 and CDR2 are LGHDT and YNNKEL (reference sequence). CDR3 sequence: CASSQDRGSEAFF. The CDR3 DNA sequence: TGTGCCAGCAGCCAAGATCGGGGCTCTGAAGCTTTCTTT.

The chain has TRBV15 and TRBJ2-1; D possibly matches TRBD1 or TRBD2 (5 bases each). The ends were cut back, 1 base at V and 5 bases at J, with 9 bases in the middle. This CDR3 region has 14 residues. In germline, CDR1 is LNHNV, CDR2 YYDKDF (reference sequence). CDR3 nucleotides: TGTGCCACCAGCAGAGGGGGGAGTCACAATGAGCAGTTCTTC. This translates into CATSRGGSHNEQFF.

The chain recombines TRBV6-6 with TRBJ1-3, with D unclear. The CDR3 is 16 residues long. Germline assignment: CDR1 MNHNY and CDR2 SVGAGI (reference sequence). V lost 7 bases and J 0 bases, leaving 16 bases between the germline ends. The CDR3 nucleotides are TGTGCCAGCAAGGCAAGTGCAGGCCTCTCTGGAAACACCATATATTTT. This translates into CASKASAGLSGNTIYF.

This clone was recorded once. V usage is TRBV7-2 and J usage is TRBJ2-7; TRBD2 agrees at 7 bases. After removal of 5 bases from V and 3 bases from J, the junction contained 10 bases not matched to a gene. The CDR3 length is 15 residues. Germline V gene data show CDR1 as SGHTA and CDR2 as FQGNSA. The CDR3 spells CASSISGSPLYEQYF. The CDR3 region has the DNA TGTGCCAGCAGCATTAGCGGGTCCCCCCTCTACGAGCAGTACTTC.

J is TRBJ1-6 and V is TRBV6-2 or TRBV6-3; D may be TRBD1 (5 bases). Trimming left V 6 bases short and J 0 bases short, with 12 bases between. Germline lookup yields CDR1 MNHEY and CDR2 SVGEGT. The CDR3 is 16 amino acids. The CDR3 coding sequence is TGTGCCAGCAGCCTACGGGGGAGCTCCTATAATTCACCCCTCCACTTT. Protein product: CASSLRGSSYNSPLHF.

The CDR3 reads CASSHASLGAGETYGYTF. CDR3 sequence (DNA): TGCGCCAGCAGCCATGCCTCTCTAGGGGCAGGGGAGACCTATGGCTACACCTTC. The V call is TRBV4-3, the J call TRBJ1-2; perhaps TRBD1 as D (6 bases). Germline lookup yields CDR1 LGHNA and CDR2 YSLEER. This CDR3 comprises 18 residues. Trimming stripped 3 bases from V and 4 bases from J, with 24 bases between.

In DNA, the CDR3 is TGTGCCAGCAGTTTAAAAGGCACCCTCCCCTCTGAAGAGCAGTTCTTC. The encoded protein is CASSLKGTLPSEEQFF. The chain carries TRBV27 and TRBJ2-1; D gene ambiguous. From germline, CDR1 is MNHEY and CDR2 SMNVEV (reference sequence). The CDR3 contains 16 residues. V gave up 2 bases and J gave up 10 bases, with 21 bases separating them.

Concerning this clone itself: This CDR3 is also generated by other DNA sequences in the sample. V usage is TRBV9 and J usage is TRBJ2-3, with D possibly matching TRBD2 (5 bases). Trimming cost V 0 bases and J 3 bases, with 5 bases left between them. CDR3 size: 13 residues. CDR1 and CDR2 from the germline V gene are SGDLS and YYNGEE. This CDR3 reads CASSVGGTDTQYF. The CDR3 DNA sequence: TGTGCCAGCAGCGTAGGAGGGACAGATACGCAGTATTTT.

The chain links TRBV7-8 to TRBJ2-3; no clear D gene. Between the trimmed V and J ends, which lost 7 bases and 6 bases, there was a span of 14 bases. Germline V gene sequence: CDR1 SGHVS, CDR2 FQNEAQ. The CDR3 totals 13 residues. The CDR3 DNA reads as TGTGCCAGCACCATATTAATGTGGGATACGCAGTATTTT. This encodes CASTILMWDTQYF.

The CDR3, as DNA: TGCGCCAGCAGTGAAGGAGGGAGGGCCCGGATAAATGAGCAGTTCTTC. Protein: CASSEGGRARINEQFF. This rearrangement joins TRBV10-1 to TRBJ2-1, with 7 bases matching TRBD2. V lost 3 bases, J lost 7 bases, and 12 bases stayed unmatched. CDR3 length equals 16 residues. Germline V gene lookup returns CDR1 WNHNN and CDR2 SYGVQD (reference sequence).

The CDR3 DNA is TGTGCCAGCAGCTTAGGAGGGGTTCAGCCCCAGCATTTT. This translates into CASSLGGVQPQHF. The chain joins TRBV7-9 to TRBJ1-5, with D maybe TRBD1 (5 bases). Germline V gene sequence: CDR1 SEHNR, CDR2 FQNEAQ (reference sequence). This CDR3 is 13 amino acids long. The V and J ends lost 1 base and 6 bases respectively, with 7 bases between them.

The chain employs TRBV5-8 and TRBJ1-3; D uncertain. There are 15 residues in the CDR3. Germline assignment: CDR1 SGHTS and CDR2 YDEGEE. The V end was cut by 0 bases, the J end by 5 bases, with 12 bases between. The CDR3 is CASSLVLELRNTIYF. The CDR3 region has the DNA TGTGCCAGCAGCTTGGTGTTGGAACTGCGAAACACCATATATTTT. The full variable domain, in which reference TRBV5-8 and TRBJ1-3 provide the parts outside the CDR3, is EAGVTQSPTHLIKTRGQQATLRCSPISGHTSVYWYQQALGLGLQFLLWYDEGEERNRGNFPPRFSGRQFPNYSSELNVNALELEDSALYLCASSLVLELRNTIYFGEGSWLTVV.

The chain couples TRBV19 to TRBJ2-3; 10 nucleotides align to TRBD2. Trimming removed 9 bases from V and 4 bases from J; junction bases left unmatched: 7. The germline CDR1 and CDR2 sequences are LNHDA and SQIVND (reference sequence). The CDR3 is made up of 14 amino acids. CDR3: CASGAGGPSDTQYF. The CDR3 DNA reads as TGTGCCAGCGGAGCGGGAGGGCCCTCAGATACGCAGTATTTT.

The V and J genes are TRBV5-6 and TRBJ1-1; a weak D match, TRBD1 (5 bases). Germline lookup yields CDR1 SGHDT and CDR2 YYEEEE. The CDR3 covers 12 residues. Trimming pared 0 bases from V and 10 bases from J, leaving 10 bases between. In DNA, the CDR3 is TGTGCCAGCAGCTTGGGGGGCGCAAGAGCTTTCTTT. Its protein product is CASSLGGARAFF.

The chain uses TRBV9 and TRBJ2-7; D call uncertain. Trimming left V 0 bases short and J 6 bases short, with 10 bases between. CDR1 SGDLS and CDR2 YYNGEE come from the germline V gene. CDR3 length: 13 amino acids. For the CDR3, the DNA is TGTGCCAGCAGCGTAGTTGGGGTTGGCGAGCAGTACTTC. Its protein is CASSVVGVGEQYF.

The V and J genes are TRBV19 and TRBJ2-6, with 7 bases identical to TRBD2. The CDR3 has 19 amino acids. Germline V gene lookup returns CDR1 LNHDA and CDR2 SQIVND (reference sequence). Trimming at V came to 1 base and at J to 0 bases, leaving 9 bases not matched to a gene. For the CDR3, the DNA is TGTGCCAGTAGTATAGGGCCAGGGAGGGAGTTCTCTGGGGCCAACGTCCTGACTTTC. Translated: CASSIGPGREFSGANVLTF. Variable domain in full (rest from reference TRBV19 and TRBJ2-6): DGGITQSPKYLFRKEGQNVTLSCEQNLNHDAMYWYRQDPGQGLRLIYYSQIVNDFQKGDIAEGYSVSREKKESFPLTVTSAQKNPTAFYLCASSIGPGREFSGANVLTFGAGSRLTVL.

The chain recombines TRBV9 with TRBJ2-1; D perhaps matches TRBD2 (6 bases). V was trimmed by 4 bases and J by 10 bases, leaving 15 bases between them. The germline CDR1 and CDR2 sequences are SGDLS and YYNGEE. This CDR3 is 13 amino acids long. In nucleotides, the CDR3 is TGTGCCAGCAGCCTACGGACTAATTTAGAGCAGTTCTTC. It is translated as CASSLRTNLEQFF. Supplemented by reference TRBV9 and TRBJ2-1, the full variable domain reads DSGVTQTPKHLITATGQRVTLRCSPRSGDLSVYWYQQSLDQGLQFLIQYYNGEERAKGNILERFSAQQFPDLHSELNLSSLELGDSALYFCASSLRTNLEQFFGPGTRLTVL.

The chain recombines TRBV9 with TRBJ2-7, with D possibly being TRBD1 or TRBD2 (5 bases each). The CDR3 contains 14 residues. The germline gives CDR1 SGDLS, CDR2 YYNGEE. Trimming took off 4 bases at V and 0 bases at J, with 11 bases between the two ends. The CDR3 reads CASSPRDLSYEQYF. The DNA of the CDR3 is TGTGCCAGCAGCCCCCGGGACCTCTCCTACGAGCAGTACTTC.

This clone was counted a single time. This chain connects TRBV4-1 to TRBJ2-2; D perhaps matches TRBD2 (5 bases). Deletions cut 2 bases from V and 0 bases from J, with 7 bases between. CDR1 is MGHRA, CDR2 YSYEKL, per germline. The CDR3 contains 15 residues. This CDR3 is CASSQNSANTGELFF. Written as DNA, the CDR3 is TGCGCCAGCAGCCAAAATAGCGCGAACACCGGGGAGCTGTTTTTT.

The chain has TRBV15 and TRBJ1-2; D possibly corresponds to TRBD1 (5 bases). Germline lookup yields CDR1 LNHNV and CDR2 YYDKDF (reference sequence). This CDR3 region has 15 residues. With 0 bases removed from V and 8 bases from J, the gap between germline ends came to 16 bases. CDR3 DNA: TGTGCCACCAGCAGAGATAGAGGAATCGAGGGGGGCTACACCTTC. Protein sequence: CATSRDRGIEGGYTF.

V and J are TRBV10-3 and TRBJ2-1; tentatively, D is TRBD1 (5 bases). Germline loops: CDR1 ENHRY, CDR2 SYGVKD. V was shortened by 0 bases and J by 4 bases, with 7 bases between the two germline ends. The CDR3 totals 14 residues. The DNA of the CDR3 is TGTGCCATCAGTGAGTCTCAGGGATACAATGAGCAGTTCTTC. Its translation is CAISESQGYNEQFF.

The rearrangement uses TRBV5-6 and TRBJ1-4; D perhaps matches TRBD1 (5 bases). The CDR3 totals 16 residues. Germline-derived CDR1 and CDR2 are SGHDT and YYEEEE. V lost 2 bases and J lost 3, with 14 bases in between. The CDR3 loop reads CASSFKPGMSNEKLFF. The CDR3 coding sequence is TGTGCCAGCAGCTTCAAACCAGGGATGTCTAATGAAAAACTGTTTTTT. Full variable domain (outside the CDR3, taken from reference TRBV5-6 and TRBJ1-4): DAGVTQSPTHLIKTRGQQVTLRCSPKSGHDTVSWYQQALGQGPQFIFQYYEEEERQRGNFPDRFSGHQFPNYSSELNVNALLLGDSALYLCASSFKPGMSNEKLFFGSGTQLSVL.

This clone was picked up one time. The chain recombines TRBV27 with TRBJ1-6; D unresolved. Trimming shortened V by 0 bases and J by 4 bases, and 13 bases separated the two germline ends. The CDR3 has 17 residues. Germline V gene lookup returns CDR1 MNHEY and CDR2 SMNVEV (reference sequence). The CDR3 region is CASSLSRLNRYNSPLHF. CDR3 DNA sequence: TGTGCCAGCAGTTTATCCAGGCTAAACCGGTATAATTCACCCCTCCACTTT.